Below, 21 T cell receptor beta chains from the same sample are listed, as sequenced in a study of blood T cell repertoires in COVID-19. Profiled with immunoSEQ multiplex PCR; TCRdb holds only in-frame clones, not every one. Here the sample spans some 200,000 clones, around nine tenths being singletons. Source material: peripheral blood. The origin of the receptors is a man aged 40-49 years with active or convalescent COVID-19.

V usage is TRBV9 and J usage is TRBJ1-1; 10 nucleotides agree with TRBD1. The CDR3 runs 17 residues. V was pared by 0 bases and J by 3 bases, with 8 bases of the junction left unmatched. Per germline, CDR1 SGDLS and CDR2 YYNGEE. CDR3 protein: CASSVGDRGQGYTEAFF. CDR3 in DNA: TGTGCCAGCAGCGTAGGTGACAGGGGGCAGGGGTACACTGAAGCTTTCTTT.

The chain joins TRBV5-1 to TRBJ2-5; the match to TRBD2 covers 9 bases. Per the germline V gene, CDR1 is SGHRS and CDR2 is YFSETQ. The CDR3 has 15 amino acids. Unmatched junction bases numbered 7, after V lost 2 bases and J lost 5 bases. CDR3 in DNA: TGCGCCAGCAGCTTTAGCGGGGGCCTTGGTGAGACCCAGTACTTC. Translation gives CASSFSGGLGETQYF.

V and J are TRBV4-1 and TRBJ1-2, with D possibly matching TRBD1 (6 bases). The CDR3 has 15 residues. Trimming removed 0 bases at V and 8 bases at J, with 16 bases between. From germline, CDR1 is MGHRA and CDR2 YSYEKL. The CDR3, as DNA: TGCGCCAGCAGCCAAGATGGTACCAGGGGCTCGGGCTACACCTTC. This sequence encodes CASSQDGTRGSGYTF.

This clone was found a few times. The V gene is TRBV5-4, the J gene TRBJ1-1; TRBD1 is a possible D gene (6 bases). The CDR3 spans 13 residues. Germline V gene data show CDR1 as SGHNT and CDR2 as YYREEE (reference sequence). Trimming removed 4 bases from V and 2 bases from J, with 9 bases in between. DNA for the CDR3: TGTGCCAGCAGCAAGGACAGTAACACTGAAGCTTTCTTT. Translated: CASSKDSNTEAFF.

This clone has more than one count but fewer than ten. This chain connects TRBV7-6 to TRBJ1-1; TRBD1 is a possible D gene (5 bases). This CDR3 is built from 12 residues. From germline, CDR1 is SGHVS and CDR2 FNYEAQ. The germline V and J ends were trimmed by 5 bases and 11 bases, with 15 bases remaining between them. The CDR3 region has the DNA TGTGCCAGCAGCCAACTCAGGGCGCGGGCTTTCTTT. Residues: CASSQLRARAFF.

This chain connects TRBV28 to TRBJ2-7, with D maybe TRBD1 (5 bases). The germline V gene encodes CDR1 MDHEN and CDR2 SYDVKM. The CDR3 covers 15 residues. Trimming took off 5 bases at V and 2 bases at J, with 16 bases between the two ends. The CDR3 bases are TGTGCCAGCAGTGAACTGACAGAGAAACCCTACGAGCAGTACTTC. This encodes CASSELTEKPYEQYF.

The gene calls are TRBV19 and TRBJ1-2; 9 positions match TRBD1. Trimming cost V 6 bases and J 1 base; bases outside gene matches: 15. Germline V gene lookup returns CDR1 LNHDA and CDR2 SQIVND (reference sequence). The CDR3 covers 18 residues. CDR3 coding DNA: TGTGCCAGTAGACTCCCGGGACAGGGCGGCTCCAATAACTATGGCTACACCTTC. Translating it yields CASRLPGQGGSNNYGYTF.

The genes are TRBV5-1 and TRBJ1-4, with 8 bases fitting TRBD1. The germline V gene has CDR1 SGHRS and CDR2 YFSETQ. The CDR3 is made up of 14 amino acids. The V gene end was trimmed by 2 bases and the J gene end by 6 bases; junction bases not matched to a gene: 3. This CDR3 is CASSFTGGDEKLFF. The CDR3 DNA sequence: TGCGCCAGCAGCTTTACAGGGGGAGATGAAAAACTGTTTTTT.

This rearrangement joins TRBV9 to TRBJ1-1, with D perhaps TRBD1 (5 bases). V dropped 1 base and J dropped 2 bases, with 9 bases sitting between them. This CDR3 has 14 amino acids. Germline V lookup: CDR1 SGDLS, CDR2 YYNGEE. CDR3 DNA: TGTGCCAGCAGCGTACAGGGATCTAACACTGAAGCTTTCTTT. This codes for CASSVQGSNTEAFF.

V gene TRBV11-3 combines with J gene TRBJ1-4; perhaps TRBD1 as D (5 bases). There are 15 residues in the CDR3. The V end lost 3 bases, the J end lost 6 bases, and 14 bases lay between the germline ends. The germline gives CDR1 SGHNT, CDR2 YENEEA. The CDR3 DNA is TGTGCCAGCAGCTTTTGGGACTCCGTATATGAAAAACTGTTTTTT. Amino acid sequence: CASSFWDSVYEKLFF. The whole variable domain, filled in from reference TRBV11-3 and TRBJ1-4, reads EAGVVQSPRYKIIEKKQPVAFWCNPISGHNTLYWYLQNLGQGPELLIRYENEEAVDDSQLPKDRFSAERLKGVDSTLKIQPAELGDSAVYLCASSFWDSVYEKLFFGSGTQLSVL.

The chain couples TRBV6-5 to TRBJ1-2; D might be TRBD1 (5 bases). The V and J ends lost 7 bases and 2 bases respectively, with 14 bases between them. This CDR3 is built from 14 residues. Germline CDR1 reads MNHEY; CDR2 reads SVGAGI. Written as DNA, the CDR3 is TGTGCCAGCACGTTTCCCGGGGGGAACTATGGCTACACCTTC. The encoded protein is CASTFPGGNYGYTF.

The chain combines TRBV30 with TRBJ1-2; D is unclear. The V gene lost 1 base and the J gene lost 8 bases, with 11 bases spanning the gap. The germline V gene encodes CDR1 GTSNPN and CDR2 SVGIG (reference sequence). The CDR3 totals 12 residues. The CDR3 is CAWSGEGGGYTF. The CDR3 DNA sequence: TGTGCCTGGAGTGGAGAGGGAGGAGGCTACACCTTC.

The CDR3 region is CASSDRALNTEAFF. The DNA of the CDR3 is TGTGCCAGCAGCGACAGGGCGCTTAACACTGAAGCTTTCTTT. This sequence joins TRBV7-9 and TRBJ1-1; 7 bases fit TRBD1. Per germline, CDR1 SEHNR and CDR2 FQNEAQ (reference sequence). J lost 2 bases, V lost 5 bases, and 5 bases had no gene match. This CDR3 comprises 14 residues.

The chain employs TRBV7-2 and TRBJ2-1, with TRBD1 matching over 7 bases. This CDR3 region has 15 residues. With V trimmed by 1 base and J by 3 bases, 3 bases remained unmatched. Germline CDR1 is SGHTA and CDR2 is FQGNSA. The CDR3 loop is CASSLGTGNYNEQFF. CDR3 coding DNA: TGTGCCAGCAGCTTAGGGACAGGTAACTACAATGAGCAGTTCTTC. The full variable domain, completed using reference TRBV7-2 and TRBJ2-1, is GAGVSQSPSNKVTEKGKDVELRCDPISGHTALYWYRQSLGQGLEFLIYFQGNSAPDKSGLPSDRFSAERTGGSVSTLTIQRTQQEDSAVYLCASSLGTGNYNEQFFGPGTRLTVL.

This clone occurred a few times. The gene calls are TRBV9 and TRBJ1-3, with D tentatively TRBD1 (5 bases). Trimming took 3 bases from V and 6 from J, leaving 13 bases between them. Germline V gene data show CDR1 as SGDLS and CDR2 as YYNGEE. The CDR3 totals 14 residues. CDR3 residues: CASSGYGAENTIYF. The CDR3 nucleotides are TGTGCCAGCAGCGGGTATGGGGCCGAAAACACCATATATTTT. Based on the CDR3 plus reference TRBV9 and TRBJ1-3, the full variable domain is DSGVTQTPKHLITATGQRVTLRCSPRSGDLSVYWYQQSLDQGLQFLIQYYNGEERAKGNILERFSAQQFPDLHSELNLSSLELGDSALYFCASSGYGAENTIYFGEGSWLTVV.

The rearrangement uses TRBV28 and TRBJ1-4; the match to TRBD1 covers 7 bases. Germline-derived CDR1 and CDR2 are MDHEN and SYDVKM. This CDR3 contains 15 residues. Losses at the gene ends were 1 base for V and 10 bases for J; bases not matched to a gene: 9. Written as DNA, the CDR3 is TGTGCCAGCAGTTTATCAGGGTGGACAGGTTTAAAACTGTTTTTT. This codes for CASSLSGWTGLKLFF.

The rearrangement joins TRBV20-1 to TRBJ1-5, with D maybe TRBD1 (6 bases). V dropped 3 bases and J dropped 5 bases, with 11 bases sitting between them. From germline, CDR1 is DFQATT and CDR2 SNEGSKA (reference sequence). CDR3 size: 13 residues. The CDR3 protein is CSASTGLDQPQHF. The CDR3 DNA is TGCAGTGCTAGTACAGGGTTGGATCAGCCCCAGCATTTT.

Regarding this clone: Other DNA sequences of this sample code for an identical CDR3. The chain employs TRBV28 and TRBJ2-4; tentatively, D is TRBD1 (5 bases). Germline assignment: CDR1 MDHEN and CDR2 SYDVKM. Trimming left V 6 bases short and J 7 bases short, with 10 bases between. The CDR3 contains 12 residues. The CDR3 region has the DNA TGTGCCAGCAGCCAGGGAAGGAACATTCAGTACTTC. Its protein product is CASSQGRNIQYF. The whole variable domain, filled in from reference TRBV28 and TRBJ2-4, reads DVKVTQSSRYLVKRTGEKVFLECVQDMDHENMFWYRQDPGLGLRLIYFSYDVKMKEKGDIPEGYSVSREKKERFSLILESASTNQTSMYLCASSQGRNIQYFGAGTRLSVL.

This clone was detected only a few times. The rearrangement links TRBV29-1 to TRBJ2-7; 7 bases fit TRBD1. This CDR3 comprises 12 residues. In germline, CDR1 is SQVTM, CDR2 ANQGSEA. The trim removed 5 bases at V and 4 bases at J, leaving 5 bases unmatched. CDR3 DNA: TGCAGCGTTTATGACAGGGCTTACGAGCAGTACTTC. Protein product: CSVYDRAYEQYF.

This chain uses TRBV4-1 with TRBJ2-5, with 7 bases matching TRBD2. The CDR3 contains 17 residues. The V segment lost 3 bases and the J segment 1 base; nucleotides outside the gene matches: 11. Germline V gene data show CDR1 as MGHRA and CDR2 as YSYEKL. CDR3 protein: CASSQEGGRKPQETQYF. CDR3 DNA: TGCGCCAGCAGCCAGGAGGGCGGGAGAAAACCCCAAGAGACCCAGTACTTC.

This sequence joins TRBV18 and TRBJ2-2; perhaps TRBD1 as D (6 bases). The germline V gene encodes CDR1 KGHSH and CDR2 LQKENI. V dropped 3 bases and J dropped 6 bases, with 14 bases sitting between them. The CDR3 totals 15 residues. The CDR3 DNA sequence: TGTGCCAGCTCACCGCGATCAACAGGGTCCGGGGAGCTGTTTTTT. Translation gives CASSPRSTGSGELFF.